A few counts support the clone carrying this TCR beta chain. V was trimmed by 1 base and J by 0 bases, leaving 12 bases between them. Germline V gene lookup returns CDR1 SEHNR and CDR2 FQNEAQ (reference sequence). The CDR3 consists of 16 residues. These data come from a study of T cells in Graves' hyperthyroidism and ophthalmopathy. From RNA transcripts, TCR beta CDR3 regions were amplified. Using the HTBI primer set, a first-round RT-PCR was run on the TCR CDR3. In TCRdb, the multiplex PCR reads were re-called with MiXCR into one record per CDR3 protein. The data hold hundreds of thousands of distinct CDR3 sequences, with 14% observed a single time.

The sample taken for sequencing was blood. This sequence originates from a woman under 30 with Graves' hyperthyroidism. The chain carries TRBV7-9 and TRBJ1-2; D ambiguous. The CDR3 loop reads CASSLVGSRTNYGYTF. The DNA of the CDR3 is TGTGCCAGCAGCTTAGTAGGGTCCAGGACTAACTATGGCTACACCTTC.